Sequencing of this TCR beta chain was carried out in a study of blood T cell repertoires in COVID-19. Study context: Nucleic acid was either cDNA or gDNA, and it came from T cells, B-cell-depleted T cells, or PBMCs.

Sequencing was performed with immunoSEQ multiplex PCR; in TCRdb, only in-frame clones are kept and a portion is missing. The sample lists 70,000 to 100,000 clones, almost 90% occurring once. The V segment lost 5 bases and the J segment 7 bases; nucleotides outside the gene matches: 7. The CDR3 contains 15 residues. Germline CDR1 reads MDHEN; CDR2 reads SYDVKM. This TCR derives from a woman aged 80 or over with active or convalescent COVID-19. Sequences were obtained from peripheral blood. The J gene is TRBJ1-6, the V gene TRBV28; 8 positions agree with TRBD1. In DNA, the CDR3 is TGTGCCAGCAGTGGGAACAGGGGGTGGAATTCACCCCTCCACTTT. This sequence encodes CASSGNRGWNSPLHF.